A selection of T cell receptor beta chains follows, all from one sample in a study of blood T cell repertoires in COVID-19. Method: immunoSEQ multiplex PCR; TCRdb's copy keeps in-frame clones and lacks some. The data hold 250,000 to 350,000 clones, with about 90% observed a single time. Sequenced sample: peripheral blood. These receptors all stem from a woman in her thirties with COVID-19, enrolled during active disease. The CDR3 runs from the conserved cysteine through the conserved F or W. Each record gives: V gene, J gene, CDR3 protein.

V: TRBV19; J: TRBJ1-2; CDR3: CASSSQGVGGYTF
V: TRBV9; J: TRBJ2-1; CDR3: CASRGDYDEQFF
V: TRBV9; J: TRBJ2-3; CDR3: CASSDDLLAGTDTQYF
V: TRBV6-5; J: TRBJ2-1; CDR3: CASTVTGWYNEQFF
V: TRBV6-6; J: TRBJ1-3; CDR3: CASSTTVGATIYF
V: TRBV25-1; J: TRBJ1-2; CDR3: CASSEGTVNYGYTF
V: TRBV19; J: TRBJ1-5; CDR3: CASSINAPGNQPQHF
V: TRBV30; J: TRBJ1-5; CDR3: CAWSTQGGYQPQHF
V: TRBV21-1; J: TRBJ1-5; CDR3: CARASPLTQGASGNQPQHF
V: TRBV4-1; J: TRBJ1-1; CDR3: CASSQGGTGVTEAFF
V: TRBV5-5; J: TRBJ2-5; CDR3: CASSSYSGIETQYF
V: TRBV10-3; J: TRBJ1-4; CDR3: CAISDPRQGSNEKLFF
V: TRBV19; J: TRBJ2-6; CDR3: CATGAGANVLTF
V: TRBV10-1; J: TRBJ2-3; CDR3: CASSDGTSGGTDTQYF
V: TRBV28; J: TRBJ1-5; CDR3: CASSLGQGRDNQPQHF
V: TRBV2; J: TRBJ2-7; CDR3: CASSVEQGGSYEQYF
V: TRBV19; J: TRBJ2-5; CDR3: CASSIEQGPQETQYF